This T cell receptor (beta chain) was captured in a study of radiation and T cells in renal cell carcinoma (dated by TCRdb to about 2020). Background for the entire study: The samples were obtained from a clinical trial, where primary renal cell carcinomas were treated with 15 Gy stereotactic body radiation therapy and then removed by nephrectomy 4 weeks afterward. TCR beta sequencing covered 55 or so samples in total, comprising some 25 tumors and 27 peripheral blood samples. Across all 50 or so samples, around 4,000,000 unique CDR3 nucleotide sequences encoding 2,658,974 unique CDR3 amino acid sequences were identified. What the work shows at the level of the full study, not this receptor alone: With a single-armed trial design, the study had no way to address how radiation dose or scheduling affects the TCR repertoire. An increase in top tumor clonotypes in blood was observed from baseline to 2 weeks post-radiation, followed by contraction by 4 weeks, which was taken to suggest transient expansion of tumor-resident clones. Because no pretreatment tumor biopsies were available, whether clonotypes were present in the tumor at baseline could not be determined. Tracking of blood repertoire dynamics stopped at approximately four weeks after treatment, with no follow-up past that point.

TCR beta libraries were generated from genomic DNA with the immunoSEQ kit, following the manufacturer's recommendations. Library preparation used a first multiplex PCR with proprietary primers, then a second PCR adding unique barcodes, with bead cleanups after each round. Each sample batch included a kit-provided positive control reaction and a negative control reaction. The final libraries underwent checking on an Agilent 4200 TapeStation D1000 ScreenTape, volumetric pooling, and quantification by qPCR. Sequencing was performed on an Illumina NextSeq500 using a MidOutput 150-cycle cartridge, with 156 Read1 cycles, 15 Index1 cycles, and the kit custom primers. The pooled library was loaded at 1.0 pM, and about 20% PhiX control was spiked in. On the authors' methods: Vendor-processed data were analyzed in R, with a clonotype defined as all T cells sharing the same CDR3 nucleotide sequence. In the clone abundance analyses, frequencies in each sample were normalized to that sample's 10,000 most abundant clones. Before analysis, public T cell clones were removed, and these numbered fewer than six per sample on average. Tumor-enriched and baseline blood-enriched clonotypes were defined by at least a 32-fold difference in abundance between compartments. Clonotypes expanded or contracted between blood time points were identified with a beta-binomial differential abundance model. Tumor-blood repertoire similarity was measured with the Baroni-Urbani and Buser coefficient, and groups were compared using two-tailed Wilcoxon tests in R. Entries here come from immuneACCESS through TCRdb and include only in-frame sequences with V and J called. Some clones fail to appear in such tables; in the studies checked, an unresolved V gene covers under half of the shortfall, and the cause of the remainder is unknown. The V and J calls and clone size come from that table; D and trimming were worked out from the DNA. The sample table lists 100,000 to 150,000 clones, around 81% of them with a count of one. The top ten clones comprise 5% to 6.5% of the sample.

Of note for this clone: Its antigen is currently not known. It has no much larger one-base neighbor in the sample; base qualities were not kept.

The time point label corresponds to: blood 2 weeks post-SBRT. Read against the paper, the sample's treatment or condition label means: 15 Gy SBRT to primary tumor, nephrectomy 4 weeks later. To follow tumor-enriched clonotypes, serial peripheral blood was collected from radiation-treated patients at baseline and at 2 weeks and 4 weeks after SBRT. Every patient's renal cell carcinoma showed clear cell pathology. The QIAamp DNA Blood Mini Kit (Qiagen) was used to prepare genomic DNA for TCR sequencing. Samples were included in the analyses only if all quality control checks were passed. The sample consisted of blood, taken from a patient whose treatment included radiotherapy and nephrectomy. This TCR came from a middle-aged man with renal cell carcinoma.

The DNA reads as follows: TGTGCCATCAGTGAGTCGATGGGGAGCGCTGAAAAACTGTTTTTT. It codes for CAISESMGSAEKLFF. The chain is assembled from TRBV10-3 and TRBJ1-4, with the identity of the D gene unclear. V was cut back by 0 bases and J by 7 bases, leaving a gap of 12 bases between them. The CDR3 contains 15 residues, cysteine and phenylalanine counted. This entry keeps only the CDR3 DNA: 45 bases, framed from base 1. The germline V gene provides CDR1 ENHRY and CDR2 SYGVKD.